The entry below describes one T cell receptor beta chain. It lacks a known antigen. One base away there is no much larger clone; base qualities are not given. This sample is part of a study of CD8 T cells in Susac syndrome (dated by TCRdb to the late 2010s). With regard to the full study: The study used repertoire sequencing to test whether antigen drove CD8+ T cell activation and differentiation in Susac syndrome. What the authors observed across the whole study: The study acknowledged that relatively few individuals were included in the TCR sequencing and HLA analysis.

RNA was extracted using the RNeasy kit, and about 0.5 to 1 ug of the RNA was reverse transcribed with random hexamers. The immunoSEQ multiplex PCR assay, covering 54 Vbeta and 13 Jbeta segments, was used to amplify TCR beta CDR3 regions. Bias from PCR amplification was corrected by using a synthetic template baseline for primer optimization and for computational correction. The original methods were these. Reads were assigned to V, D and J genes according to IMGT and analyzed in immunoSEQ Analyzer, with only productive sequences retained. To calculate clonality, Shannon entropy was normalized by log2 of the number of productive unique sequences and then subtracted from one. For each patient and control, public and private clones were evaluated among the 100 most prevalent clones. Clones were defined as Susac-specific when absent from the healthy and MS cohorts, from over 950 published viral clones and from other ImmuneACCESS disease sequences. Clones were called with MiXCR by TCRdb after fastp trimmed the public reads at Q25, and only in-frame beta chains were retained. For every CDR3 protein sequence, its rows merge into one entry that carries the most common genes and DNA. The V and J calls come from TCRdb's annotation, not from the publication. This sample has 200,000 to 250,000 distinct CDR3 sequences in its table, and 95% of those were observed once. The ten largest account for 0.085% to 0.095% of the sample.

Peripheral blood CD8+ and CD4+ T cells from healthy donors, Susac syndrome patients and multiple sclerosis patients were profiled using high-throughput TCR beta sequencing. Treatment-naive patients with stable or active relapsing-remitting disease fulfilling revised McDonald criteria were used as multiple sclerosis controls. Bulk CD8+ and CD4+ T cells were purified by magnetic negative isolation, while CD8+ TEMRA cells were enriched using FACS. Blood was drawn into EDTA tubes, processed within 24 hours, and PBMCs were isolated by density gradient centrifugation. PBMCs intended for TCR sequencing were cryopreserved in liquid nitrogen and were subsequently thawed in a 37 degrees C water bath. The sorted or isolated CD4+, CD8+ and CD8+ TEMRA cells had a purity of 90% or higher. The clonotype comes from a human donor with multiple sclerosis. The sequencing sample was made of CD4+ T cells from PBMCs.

The encoded CDR3 is CASSWGLAAANTGELFF. The bases are TGTGCCAGCAGTTGGGGACTAGCGGCAGCGAACACCGGGGAGCTGTTTTTT. This chain joins TRBV27 to TRBJ2-2, with 11 bases in between that match TRBD2. CDR1 MNHEY and CDR2 SMNVEV were looked up in the germline V gene (reference sequence). The germline V end is reduced by 4 bases and the J end by 0 bases; junction bases left unmatched: 4. From the cysteine through the phenylalanine, the CDR3 covers 17 amino acids. The retained sequence is limited to the CDR3, 51 bases, with the frame set at the first base.